This paragraph covers one T cell receptor (beta chain) sequence. The CDR3 consists of 15 residues. Germline V gene data show CDR1 as PRHDT and CDR2 as FYEKMQ (reference sequence). With 4 bases clipped from V and 4 bases from J, the junction kept 9 bases outside the gene matches. Sequencing was performed with immunoSEQ multiplex PCR; in TCRdb, only in-frame clones are kept and a portion is missing. Altogether roughly 400,000 clones are present, approximately 91% being singletons, with the ten largest covering 1.4% to 1.5%. The sample belongs to a study of blood T cell repertoires in COVID-19. Looking at the study overall: Acute and convalescent COVID-19 samples came from the United States, Italy and Spain. PBMCs, B-cell-depleted T cells, or T cells were the source of the cDNA or gDNA that made up the material.

The chain links TRBV13 to TRBJ1-2, with 7 bases identical to TRBD1. Sequencing was done on a sample of PBMCs or T cells enriched from blood (not recorded which). This clonotype was obtained from a woman under 30 who had been exposed to COVID-19. The CDR3 sequence is CASSSPLQGLYGYTF. CDR3 DNA: TGTGCCAGCAGCTCCCCCTTACAGGGGCTCTATGGCTACACCTTC.